Given below is one T cell receptor beta chain in context. Antigen specificity is unknown. Healthy bone marrow donors formed the donor group. This entry belongs to a study of cytomegalovirus exposure and HLA in healthy donors. Broader study findings: For presence/absence analyses, sequencing depth was assumed to be roughly uniform across donors. Reportedly, TCR beta sequences accurately predicted HLA-A and HLA-B alleles in most subjects.

Trimming took 3 bases from V and 4 from J; bases not matched to a gene: 1. From germline, CDR1 is SNHLY and CDR2 FYNNEI. This CDR3 contains 13 residues. Researchers ran the PCR with 60 Vbeta and 13 Jbeta primers. This table comes from immunoSEQ multiplex PCR, and its TCRdb copy is limited to in-frame clones, with some not included. The table for this sample gives around 76,000 clones. The sample was PBMCs. The rearrangement uses TRBV2 and TRBJ1-1; 8 nucleotides line up with TRBD1. The TCR sequence derives from a woman aged 55 to 70 in good health and CMV-seronegative. The CDR3 DNA follows: TGTGCCAGCAGTGACACAGGGGGCACTGAAGCTTTCTTT. It codes for CASSDTGGTEAFF.